The 2 T cell receptor beta chains in this list originate from one sample, sequenced in a study of breast tumors, draining lymph nodes, adjacent tissues. TCRdb fed the multiplex PCR reads into MiXCR, producing one record per CDR3 protein. The sample has 270,000 or so distinct CDR3 sequences; 30% are singletons. Breast cancer patients provided tissue from their axillary draining lymph nodes. Material: axillary lymph node tissue. These receptors were taken from a female donor with breast cancer. Some clones in this sample may be carry-over from other donors' samples.

A word on this clonotype: This sequence may be a read error, since a much larger clone differs from it by one base. As the CDR3 is not closed by the conserved phenylalanine or tryptophan, this likely results from a read error. The chain employs TRBV11-3 and TRBJ2-2, with 8 bases that match TRBD2. Germline CDR1 SGHNT, CDR2 YENEEA. This CDR3 contains 15 residues. The trim removed 5 bases at V and 3 bases at J, leaving 5 bases unmatched. The CDR3, as DNA: TGTGCCAGCAGCAGAGGGACTAGGGACACCGGGGAGCTGTTTTCT. Amino acid sequence: CASSRGTRDTGELFS.

This clonotype was recorded many times. This sequence joins TRBV28 and TRBJ2-3, with TRBD2 matching 9 bases. This CDR3 region has 13 residues. The J segment lost 12 bases and the V segment lost 4 bases, leaving 8 bases of the junction unmatched. CDR1 and CDR2 from the germline V gene are MDHEN and SYDVKM. Written as DNA, the CDR3 is TGTGCCAGCAGTTGGACTAGCGCCTCCAGTCAGTATTTT. Its protein is CASSWTSASSQYF.